The 20 T cell receptor beta chains in this list originate from one sample, sequenced in a study of blood T cell repertoires in COVID-19. Generated by immunoSEQ multiplex PCR, the TCRdb table keeps only in-frame clones and is missing some. The repertoire has roughly 330,000 clones, approximately 87% of them found once; the top ten carry 5.3%. The sequencing input was PBMCs or T cells enriched from blood (not recorded which). Source of these receptors: a woman in her 30s who had recovered from COVID-19.

This clone was seen only a few times. The V call is TRBV28, the J call TRBJ1-2; 9 bases match TRBD1. The CDR3 loop spans 12 amino acids. V lost 9 bases, J lost 11 bases, and 10 bases stayed unmatched. Germline CDR1 MDHEN, CDR2 SYDVKM. The CDR3 DNA follows: TGTGCCAGTACCCACAGGGGGCTGGCATACACCTTC. Protein: CASTHRGLAYTF.

V is TRBV7-9 and J is TRBJ1-1, with a possible D match to TRBD1 (6 bases). Germline loops: CDR1 SEHNR, CDR2 FQNEAQ (reference sequence). Trimming took off 7 bases at V and 0 bases at J, with 12 bases between the two ends. This CDR3 has 14 amino acids. The CDR3 region has the DNA TGTGCCAGCACCCCTTACAGGGTGAACACTGAAGCTTTCTTT. Its protein product is CASTPYRVNTEAFF.

The genes are TRBV27 and TRBJ2-5, with D perhaps matching TRBD2 (6 bases). V shed 5 bases and J shed 4 bases, with 20 bases lying between them. The germline V gene encodes CDR1 MNHEY and CDR2 SMNVEV (reference sequence). The CDR3 runs to 16 residues. The CDR3 is CASSPSGTGGVETQYF. CDR3 nucleotides: TGTGCCAGCAGTCCCTCCGGGACTGGGGGAGTAGAGACCCAGTACTTC.

The CDR3 nucleotides read TGTGCCAGCAGCTCCACAACAGGGGGAGACTCCTACGAGCAGTACTTC. This gives the protein CASSSTTGGDSYEQYF. The genes are TRBV7-9 and TRBJ2-7; 8 nucleotides align to TRBD1. The length of the CDR3 is 16 residues. The germline gives CDR1 SEHNR, CDR2 FQNEAQ (reference sequence). Trimming took 4 bases from V and 0 from J; bases not matched to a gene: 8.

The CDR3 loop is CASSPETGSYTEAFF. The CDR3 DNA follows: TGTGCCAGCTCACCCGAGACAGGATCCTACACTGAAGCTTTCTTT. The gene calls are TRBV18 and TRBJ1-1; a possible D gene is TRBD1 (6 bases). Germline lookup yields CDR1 KGHSH and CDR2 LQKENI. The CDR3 runs to 15 residues. V dropped 3 bases and J dropped 3 bases, with 14 bases sitting between them.

The chain couples TRBV5-1 to TRBJ2-5; possibly TRBD2 for D (7 bases). Looked up from germline, CDR1 is SGHRS and CDR2 is YFSETQ. V lost 5 bases to trimming and J lost 1 base, with 18 bases between them. The length of the CDR3 is 16 residues. In DNA form, the CDR3 reads TGCGCCAGCAGTCAGCTAGGGGGGGCGCCCCAAGAGACCCAGTACTTC. Translating gives CASSQLGGAPQETQYF.

J is TRBJ1-1 and V is TRBV7-2; TRBD1 aligns across 8 bases. The CDR3 contains 12 residues. The germline V gene encodes CDR1 SGHTA and CDR2 FQGNSA. Germline trimming cut 6 bases from V and 8 bases from J; bases unmatched to any gene: 5. DNA for the CDR3: TGTGCCAGCAGTCCCGGGACAGGAGAAGCTTTCTTT. Amino acids: CASSPGTGEAFF. Supplemented by reference TRBV7-2 and TRBJ1-1, the full variable domain reads GAGVSQSPSNKVTEKGKDVELRCDPISGHTALYWYRQSLGQGLEFLIYFQGNSAPDKSGLPSDRFSAERTGGSVSTLTIQRTQQEDSAVYLCASSPGTGEAFFGQGTRLTVV.

The chain combines TRBV30 with TRBJ1-6, with D possibly matching TRBD1 (6 bases). This CDR3 region has 12 residues. The germline V gene has CDR1 GTSNPN and CDR2 SVGIG (reference sequence). Trimming removed 5 bases from V and 7 bases from J, with 9 bases in between. CDR3 DNA sequence: TGTGCCTGGGCCAGGGGAAATTCACCCCTCCACTTT. Encoded protein: CAWARGNSPLHF.

The rearrangement joins TRBV4-1 to TRBJ1-6; D is perhaps TRBD1 (6 bases). Trimming took off 6 bases at V and 7 bases at J, with 25 bases between the two ends. CDR3 length: 18 amino acids. From germline, CDR1 is MGHRA and CDR2 YSYEKL. This CDR3 is CASRALAGTSGSNSPLHF. For the CDR3, the DNA is TGCGCCAGCAGAGCCCTGGCCGGGACATCCGGGTCCAATTCACCCCTCCACTTT.

This chain joins TRBV24-1 and TRBJ2-5; 13 nucleotides align to TRBD2. In germline, CDR1 is KGHDR, CDR2 SFDVKD. This CDR3 has 17 amino acids. J lost 5 bases, V lost 4 bases, and 9 bases had no gene match. This CDR3 is CATSDPGTSGTGETQYF. DNA for the CDR3: TGTGCCACCAGTGACCCTGGGACTAGCGGGACAGGGGAGACCCAGTACTTC.

This chain connects TRBV6-5 to TRBJ1-1; TRBD1 matches 8 bases. J was trimmed by 9 bases and V by 5 bases; bases with no gene match: 5. The CDR3 length is 12 residues. From germline, CDR1 is MNHEY and CDR2 SVGAGI. DNA of the CDR3: TGTGCCAGCAGTCCACGGACAGGGCAAGCTTTCTTT. It specifies CASSPRTGQAFF.

This clone has only one observation. This chain joins TRBV4-1 and TRBJ2-5, with TRBD2 matching over 8 bases. The CDR3 has 14 amino acids. Trimming at V came to 0 bases and at J to 4 bases, leaving 1 base not matched to a gene. Per germline, CDR1 MGHRA and CDR2 YSYEKL. The CDR3 DNA reads as TGCGCCAGCAGCCAAGAAACTAGCGGAGAGACCCAGTACTTC. Protein product: CASSQETSGETQYF.

Concerning this clone: A read error may account for a junction end that differs from germline. This chain connects TRBV7-9 to TRBJ1-1; 7 bases line up with TRBD1. The germline CDR1 and CDR2 sequences are SEHNR and FQNEAQ (reference sequence). This CDR3 has 13 residues. This CDR3 reads CASSLETGTGGTF. CDR3 coding DNA: TGTGCCAGCAGCTTAGAGACAGGGACCGGCGGAACTTTT.

The chain has TRBV3-1 (or the pseudogene TRBV3-2) and TRBJ2-3; D gene unclear. The germline gives CDR1 LGHDT, CDR2 YNNKEL (reference sequence). Trimming pared 1 base from V and 4 bases from J, leaving 12 bases between. The CDR3 loop spans 15 amino acids. CDR3 protein: CASSQVFGQADTQYF. In nucleotides, the CDR3 is TGTGCCAGCAGCCAAGTGTTTGGGCAGGCAGATACGCAGTATTTT.

The gene calls are TRBV3-1 (or the pseudogene TRBV3-2) and TRBJ2-2; 7 bases agree with TRBD1. With V trimmed by 4 bases and J by 2 bases, 7 bases remained unmatched. In germline, CDR1 is LGHDT, CDR2 YNNKEL (reference sequence). This CDR3 has 16 amino acids. The CDR3 DNA reads as TGTGCCAGCAGCCGTCAGGGGACAGTTAACACCGGGGAGCTGTTTTTT. Its protein product is CASSRQGTVNTGELFF.

V and J are TRBV6-2 or TRBV6-3 and TRBJ2-7, with 7 bases lining up with TRBD2. Trimming took 2 bases from V and 5 from J; bases not matched to a gene: 0. Germline loops: CDR1 MNHEY, CDR2 SVGEGT. The CDR3 runs 12 residues. CDR3 coding DNA: TGTGCCAGCAGTTACAGCGGGGACGAGCAGTACTTC. Amino acid sequence: CASSYSGDEQYF.

This chain connects TRBV7-8 to TRBJ2-3; the match to TRBD2 covers 8 bases. V shed 6 bases and J 3 bases; nucleotides not matched to a gene: 8. The CDR3 runs to 15 residues. CDR1 and CDR2 from the germline V gene are SGHVS and FQNEAQ. CDR3 coding DNA: TGTGCCAGCAGAAACTGGCGGGGGGAGACAGATACGCAGTATTTT. Protein product: CASRNWRGETDTQYF.

As DNA, the CDR3 is TGTGCCAGCAGCTCGGTGGGACTAGCGGGGAGGTCAGATACGCAGTATTTT. It codes for CASSSVGLAGRSDTQYF. The chain combines TRBV5-6 with TRBJ2-3; the match to TRBD2 covers 13 bases. Germline V gene lookup returns CDR1 SGHDT and CDR2 YYEEEE. The CDR3 runs 17 residues. The J segment lost 4 bases and the V segment lost 3 bases, leaving 8 bases of the junction unmatched. Together with reference TRBV5-6 and TRBJ2-3, the CDR3 gives the full variable domain: DAGVTQSPTHLIKTRGQQVTLRCSPKSGHDTVSWYQQALGQGPQFIFQYYEEEERQRGNFPDRFSGHQFPNYSSELNVNALLLGDSALYLCASSSVGLAGRSDTQYFGPGTRLTVL.

The chain is built from TRBV7-2 and TRBJ1-3; no clear D gene. V was pared by 0 bases and J by 0 bases, with 9 bases between. The V gene's germline CDR1 is SGHTA and CDR2 FQGNSA. The CDR3 sequence is 16 residues long. CDR3 sequence: CASSLARAPSGNTIYF. CDR3 sequence (DNA): TGTGCCAGCAGCTTAGCGCGGGCCCCCTCTGGAAACACCATATATTTT.

The chain couples TRBV19 to TRBJ2-1; 7 positions match TRBD2. With V trimmed by 5 bases and J by 4 bases, 11 bases remained unmatched. Germline CDR1 reads LNHDA; CDR2 reads SQIVND (reference sequence). The CDR3 extends over 16 amino acids. CDR3 protein: CASSLGSGGFYNEQFF. As DNA, the CDR3 is TGTGCCAGTAGTTTGGGATCCGGGGGGTTTTACAATGAGCAGTTCTTC.